The sequence of this T cell receptor (beta chain) was determined in a study of blood T cell repertoires in COVID-19. Overall study context: Nucleic acid was either cDNA or gDNA, and it came from T cells, B-cell-depleted T cells, or PBMCs.

Original handling: Amplification of reference gene primers provided the estimated nucleated cell counts. TCRdb's copy holds only in-frame clones and misses some; the assay was immunoSEQ multiplex PCR. V, J and clone size are taken as reported in that table, and D and trimming were inferred from the DNA itself. Of roughly 330,000 clones detected, more than 70% appear once; the ten largest clones hold about 5%. CDR1 and CDR2 from the germline V gene are MNHEY and SVGEGT. The J segment lost 8 bases and the V segment lost 6 bases, leaving 12 bases of the junction unmatched. The CDR3 has 17 residues. This study enrolled people aged 18 to 89 from about 24 US geographic areas. Two negative PCRs, clearance, or symptom resolution were required of recovered Cohort 3 donors.

The clonotype was recovered from a woman under 40 who had recovered from COVID-19. Specimen: PBMCs or T cells enriched from blood (not recorded which). The V call is TRBV6-2 or TRBV6-3, the J call TRBJ2-1; 14 bases map to TRBD2. The DNA of the CDR3 is TGTGCCAGCAGCGAACCATCAGGGACTAGCGGGGGATATGAGCAGTTCTTC. Encoded protein: CASSEPSGTSGGYEQFF.